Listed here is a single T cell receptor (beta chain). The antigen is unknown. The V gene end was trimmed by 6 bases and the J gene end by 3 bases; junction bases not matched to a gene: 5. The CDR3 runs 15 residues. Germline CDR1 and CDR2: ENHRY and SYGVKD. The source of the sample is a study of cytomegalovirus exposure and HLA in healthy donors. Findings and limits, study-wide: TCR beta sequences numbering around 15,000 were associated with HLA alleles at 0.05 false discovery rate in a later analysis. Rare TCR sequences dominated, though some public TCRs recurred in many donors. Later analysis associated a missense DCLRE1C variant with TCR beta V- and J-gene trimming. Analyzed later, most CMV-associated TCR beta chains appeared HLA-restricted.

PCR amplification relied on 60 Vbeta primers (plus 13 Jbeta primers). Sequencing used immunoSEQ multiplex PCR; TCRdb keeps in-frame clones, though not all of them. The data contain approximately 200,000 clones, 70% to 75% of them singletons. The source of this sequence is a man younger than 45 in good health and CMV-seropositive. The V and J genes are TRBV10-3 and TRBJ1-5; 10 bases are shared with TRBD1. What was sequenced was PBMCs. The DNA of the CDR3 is TGTGCCATCAGACCGGGACAGGGGCCCAATCAGCCCCAGCATTTT. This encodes CAIRPGQGPNQPQHF.